Listed here are 10 T cell receptor beta chains from one sample, sequenced in a study of T cells in Graves' hyperthyroidism and ophthalmopathy. It was RNA transcripts that yielded the amplified TCR beta CDR3 regions. Researchers ran a first-round RT-PCR on the TCR CDR3 using the HTBI primer set. TCRdb processed the multiplex PCR reads anew with MiXCR; each CDR3 protein has one entry. The sample holds 700,000 or so distinct CDR3 sequences, about 16% seen once. Sequencing was carried out using blood. All receptors come from a young man with Graves' hyperthyroidism.

The chain uses TRBV7-9 and TRBJ2-7; 9 bases agree with TRBD2. This CDR3 contains 14 residues. V lost 5 bases and J lost 3; bases outside the gene matches: 5. Germline V gene lookup returns CDR1 SEHNR and CDR2 FQNEAQ (reference sequence). CDR3 residues: CASSQGTSIYEQYF. In nucleotides, the CDR3 is TGTGCCAGCAGCCAAGGGACTAGCATCTACGAGCAGTACTTC.

The chain recombines TRBV11-1 with TRBJ2-2; D is tentatively TRBD1 or TRBD2 (5 bases each). This CDR3 is built from 17 residues. V gave up 0 bases and J gave up 4 bases, with 15 bases separating them. The germline gives CDR1 SGHAT, CDR2 FQDESV (reference sequence). As DNA, the CDR3 is TGTGCCAGCAGCTTAGCTTTGGGCAGGGAGCCCACCGGGGAGCTGTTTTTT. Residues: CASSLALGREPTGELFF.

This clonotype has just a few counts. The CDR3 DNA follows: TGTGCCAGCCTGGCTAGCGGGATGTACGAGCAGTACTTC. Translation: CASLASGMYEQYF. The J gene is TRBJ2-7, the V gene TRBV28; 9 bases map to TRBD2. This CDR3 spans 13 amino acids. Germline V gene data show CDR1 as MDHEN and CDR2 as SYDVKM. J lost 4 bases, V lost 8 bases, and 6 bases had no gene match.

This clonotype came up a few times. The rearrangement uses TRBV3-1 and TRBJ2-7; D tentatively fits TRBD1 or TRBD2 (6 bases each). Trimming took 6 bases from V and 2 from J, leaving 17 bases between them. The CDR3 is made up of 15 amino acids. The germline CDR1 and CDR2 sequences are LGHDT and YNNKEL (reference sequence). The CDR3: CASSLLGGKAYEQYF. Here the CDR3 DNA reads TGTGCCAGCAGTCTACTGGGGGGCAAAGCCTACGAGCAGTACTTC.

This clonotype was counted ten times or more. The rearrangement links TRBV6-1 to TRBJ1-5; no clear D. CDR1 and CDR2 from the germline V gene are MNHNS and SASEGT. With 0 bases removed from V and 4 bases from J, the gap between germline ends came to 4 bases. This CDR3 spans 13 amino acids. For the CDR3, the DNA is TGTGCCAGCAGTGAAGCGGGAAATCAGCCCCAGCATTTT. It codes for CASSEAGNQPQHF.

This clonotype was counted at least ten times. The V gene is TRBV6-1, the J gene TRBJ2-7; a possible D gene is TRBD2 (5 bases). The germline gives CDR1 MNHNS, CDR2 SASEGT. CDR3 size: 13 residues. The ends were cut back, 5 bases at V and 6 bases at J, with 14 bases in the middle. DNA for the CDR3: TGTGCCAGCAGTTCGTCGGACTTTACCGAGCAGTACTTC. Protein sequence: CASSSSDFTEQYF.

V usage is TRBV20-1 and J usage is TRBJ1-2; no reliable D call. This CDR3 contains 13 residues. Germline V lookup: CDR1 DFQATT, CDR2 SNEGSKA (reference sequence). V gave up 5 bases and J gave up 5 bases, with 15 bases separating them. CDR3 sequence reads: CSAFETGEYGYTF. For the CDR3, the DNA is TGCAGTGCTTTTGAGACCGGAGAGTATGGCTACACCTTC.

The J gene is TRBJ2-7, the V gene TRBV6-2 or TRBV6-3; the match to TRBD2 covers 7 bases. The CDR3 spans 16 residues. V dropped 2 bases and J dropped 0; count of bases not matched to a gene: 7. Germline V gives CDR1 MNHEY, CDR2 SVGEGT. The CDR3 DNA follows: TGTGCCAGCAGTTACGGAAGCGGGACGGCCTCCTACGAGCAGTACTTC. Translation gives CASSYGSGTASYEQYF.

This clonotype was detected ten times or more. The V and J genes are TRBV3-1 and TRBJ2-2; D perhaps matches TRBD1 (6 bases). V lost 0 bases, J lost 4 bases, and 12 bases lay in between. Per the germline V gene, CDR1 is LGHDT and CDR2 is YNNKEL (reference sequence). This CDR3 spans 16 amino acids. In DNA, the CDR3 is TGTGCCAGCAGCCAAGAGAGGGGGAGAGGCACCGGGGAGCTGTTTTTT. Protein: CASSQERGRGTGELFF.

This rearrangement joins TRBV9 to TRBJ2-3, with D possibly being TRBD1 or TRBD2 (5 bases each). Germline values: CDR1 SGDLS, CDR2 YYNGEE. The V end lost 3 bases, the J end lost 1 base, and 15 bases lay between the germline ends. The CDR3 sequence is 16 residues long. The CDR3 protein is CASSATVGVRTDTQYF. CDR3 nucleotide sequence: TGTGCCAGCAGCGCCACTGTGGGGGTCCGCACAGATACGCAGTATTTT. The whole variable domain, filled in from reference TRBV9 and TRBJ2-3, reads DSGVTQTPKHLITATGQRVTLRCSPRSGDLSVYWYQQSLDQGLQFLIQYYNGEERAKGNILERFSAQQFPDLHSELNLSSLELGDSALYFCASSATVGVRTDTQYFGPGTRLTVL.